The T cell receptor beta chain under discussion was sequenced for a study of T cell responses to AZD1222 COVID-19 vaccine. In its sample, this clone was seen once. Its target is not known. Study results and caveats: Spike-specific TCRs gained breadth and depth after people received two AZD1222 doses. The reported proportion of spike-specific TCRs targeting unmutated variant regions was nearly half.

Clones were read by immunoSEQ multiplex PCR, and TCRdb kept only the in-frame ones, dropping some. This repertoire shows 150,000 to 200,000 clones, roughly 92% found once; its top ten account for 3.6%. The source material was peripheral blood, sampled 28 days after the second dose of the MenACWY control vaccine. The sequence was collected from an adult who received the MenACWY meningococcal vaccine as a control.

The CDR3 nucleotides are TGTGCCAGCAGCCAAAGGGGCCGGAGTGGGAACTACGAGCAGTACTTC. It translates to CASSQRGRSGNYEQYF. The chain combines TRBV7-2 with TRBJ2-7; weak D call: TRBD1 (5 bases). Germline V gene lookup returns CDR1 SGHTA and CDR2 FQGNSA. Trimming removed 5 bases at V and 3 bases at J, with 20 bases between. The CDR3 totals 16 residues.